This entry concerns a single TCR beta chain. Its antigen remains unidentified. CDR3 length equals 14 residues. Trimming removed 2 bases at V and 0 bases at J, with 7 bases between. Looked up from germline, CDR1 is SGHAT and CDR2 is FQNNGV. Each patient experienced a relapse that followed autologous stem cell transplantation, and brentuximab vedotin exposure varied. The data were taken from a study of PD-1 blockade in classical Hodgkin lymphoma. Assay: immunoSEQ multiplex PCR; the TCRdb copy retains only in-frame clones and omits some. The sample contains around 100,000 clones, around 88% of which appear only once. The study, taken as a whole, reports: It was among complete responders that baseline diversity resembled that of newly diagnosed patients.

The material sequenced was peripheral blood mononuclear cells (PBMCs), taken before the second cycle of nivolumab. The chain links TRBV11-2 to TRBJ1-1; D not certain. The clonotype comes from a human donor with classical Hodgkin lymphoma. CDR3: CASSLRGMNTEAFF. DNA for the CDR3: TGTGCCAGCAGCTTAAGAGGAATGAACACTGAAGCTTTCTTT. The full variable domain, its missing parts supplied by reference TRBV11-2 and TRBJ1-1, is EAGVAQSPRYKIIEKRQSVAFWCNPISGHATLYWYQQILGQGPKLLIQFQNNGVVDDSQLPKDRFSAERLKGVDSTLKIQPAKLEDSAVYLCASSLRGMNTEAFFGQGTRLTVV.